Listed below are T cell receptor beta chains from one sample, sequenced in a study of T-cell memory formation after mild COVID-19. TCRdb ran MiXCR on the 5' RACE reads and lists one entry per CDR3 protein. The repertoire holds 350,000 to 450,000 distinct CDR3 sequences, with less than 25% as singletons. The sample consisted of PBMCs or a T cell subset sorted from them (not recorded which). All receptors come from an adult woman who had mild COVID-19 (a few samples of this study predate the infection). Cell type and time point are not known. The CDR3 runs from the conserved cysteine through the conserved F or W. A D gene is named only where the DNA matches it firmly. Only some rows state a clone size, as once, few, many or a class for expanded clones.

J | size | D | V | DNA | CDR3
TRBJ1-1 | few | TRBD1 | TRBV20-1 | TGCAGTGCCGAGGGACAGTTTGACACTGAAGCTTTCTTT | CSAEGQFDTEAFF
TRBJ1-1 | few | TRBD1 | TRBV6-5 | TGTGCCAGCAGCACCGGGACAGGGTCTAAAGCTTTCTTT | CASSTGTGSKAFF
TRBJ2-1 | NA | NA | TRBV5-6 | TGTGCCAGCAGCTTTGGCCTGGGCGGCAACAATGAGCAGTTCTTC | CASSFGLGGNNEQFF
TRBJ2-7 | NA | NA | TRBV28 | TGTGCCAGCAGTTTGGGGTATGGCGGAGCCTACGAGCAGTACTTC | CASSLGYGGAYEQYF
TRBJ2-5 | NA | NA | TRBV24-1 | TGTGCCACCAGTGATTTTGAGGGGATCCAAGAGACCCAGTACTTC | CATSDFEGIQETQYF
TRBJ2-3 | NA | NA | TRBV28 | TGTGCCAGCAGTCTACTAGGCGTCGGACGAGATACGCAGTATTTT | CASSLLGVGRDTQYF
TRBJ2-1 | few | NA | TRBV24-1 | TGTGCGATCACCGGGGCAGGGTACAATGAGCAGTTCTTC | CAITGAGYNEQFF
TRBJ2-3 | NA | NA | TRBV24-1 | TGTGCCACCAGTGACTACAGTGGAGGGCGGGGAGATACGCAGTATTTT | CATSDYSGGRGDTQYF
TRBJ2-2 | few | NA | TRBV27 | TGTGCCAGCAGTCCTCAGACAGGAGGGACCGGGGAGCTGTTTTTT | CASSPQTGGTGELFF
TRBJ1-5 | NA | NA | TRBV27 | TGTGCCAGCGGGTGGGGGGCGGATCAGCCCCAGCATTTT | CASGWGADQPQHF
TRBJ2-1 | few | NA | TRBV29-1 | TGCAGCGTTGAAGGGGGGTACAATGAGCAGTTCTTC | CSVEGGYNEQFF
TRBJ1-2 | NA | NA | TRBV18 | TGTGCCAGCTCACCACTGTCAGGGATGGACTATGGCTACACCTTC | CASSPLSGMDYGYTF
TRBJ1-1 | NA | NA | TRBV10-3 | TGTGCCATCAGTGATTCTATAGGGAAGAGTGACACTGAAGCTTTCTTT | CAISDSIGKSDTEAFF
TRBJ2-7 | NA | TRBD2 | TRBV7-2 | TGTGCCAGCAGCTTCGGGCGGGGGAACACTCTGCGCTACGAGCAGTACTTC | CASSFGRGNTLRYEQYF
TRBJ2-1 | few | NA | TRBV14 | TGTGCCAGCAGCCTACTTCGGGGTATCTACAATGAGCAGTTCTTC | CASSLLRGIYNEQFF
TRBJ1-1 | few | NA | TRBV6-5 | TGTGCCAGCTCCGACCCGGGGACTGAAGCTTTCTTT | CASSDPGTEAFF
TRBJ1-5 | few | NA | TRBV2 | TGTGCCTCGGTCGCGGATAGCAATCAGCCCCAGCATTTT | CASVADSNQPQHF
TRBJ2-5 | once | NA | TRBV13 | TGTGCCAGCGGAGACGGGGGCCAAGAGACCCAGTACTTC | CASGDGGQETQYF
TRBJ2-1 | NA | TRBD2 | TRBV5-5 | TGTGCCAGCAGCGATAGCGGGAGCCCCTACAATGAGCAGTTCTTC | CASSDSGSPYNEQFF
TRBJ1-1 | few | NA | TRBV18 | TGTGCCAGCTCACCACGGGACAAGAACACTGAAGCTTTCTTT | CASSPRDKNTEAFF